The 17 T cell receptor beta chains below all came from one sample that was sequenced in a study of neurological immune-mediated disorders. TCRdb itself ran the 5' RACE reads through MiXCR, one entry per CDR3 protein. The data hold 93,000 or so distinct CDR3 sequences, with approximately 11% observed a single time. The time point: longitudinal time-point 3. The sequenced sample consisted of PBMCs. Receptor source: a female donor with HTLV-1-associated myelopathy (HAM/TSP).

There are many counts of this clonotype. The CDR3 DNA reads as TGCAGTGCTAGAGATAACAGGCCCACAGATACGCAGTATTTT. Translating gives CSARDNRPTDTQYF. The rearrangement links TRBV20-1 to TRBJ2-3; D might be TRBD1 (5 bases). Germline assignment: CDR1 DFQATT and CDR2 SNEGSKA (reference sequence). This CDR3 is built from 14 residues. Deletions cut 0 bases from V and 2 bases from J, with 9 bases between.

This clonotype showed up just a few times. The V and J genes are TRBV4-1 and TRBJ2-5; D may be TRBD2 (6 bases). V lost 1 base, J lost 3 bases, and 15 bases lay in between. Per the germline V gene, CDR1 is MGHRA and CDR2 is YSYEKL. The CDR3 runs 16 residues. CDR3 DNA sequence: TGCGCCAGCAGCCAAGGGAGGGTTAGGACGGAAGAGACCCAGTACTTC. Amino acids: CASSQGRVRTEETQYF.

This clonotype was recorded at least ten times. The rearrangement uses TRBV4-1 and TRBJ2-3; D remains unclear. The CDR3 loop spans 14 amino acids. The V gene lost 0 bases and the J gene lost 5 bases, with 9 bases spanning the gap. The germline V gene encodes CDR1 MGHRA and CDR2 YSYEKL. CDR3 in amino acids: CASSQEDLEDTQYF. CDR3 sequence (DNA): TGCGCCAGCAGCCAAGAAGATTTGGAAGATACGCAGTATTTT.

This clonotype appeared many times. This rearrangement joins TRBV9 to TRBJ1-1, with D possibly TRBD1 on 5 matching bases. Trimming took 0 bases from V and 3 from J, leaving 12 bases between them. The V gene's germline CDR1 is SGDLS and CDR2 YYNGEE. This CDR3 contains 15 residues. Here the CDR3 DNA reads TGTGCCAGCAGCGTAGCTGCCGGGGCGGACACTGAAGCTTTCTTT. Protein sequence: CASSVAAGADTEAFF.

This clonotype was counted many times. The chain joins TRBV20-1 to TRBJ1-2, with D perhaps matching TRBD1 (6 bases). The V gene lost 3 bases and the J gene lost 8 bases, with 13 bases spanning the gap. Germline assignment: CDR1 DFQATT and CDR2 SNEGSKA (reference sequence). CDR3 length equals 12 residues. This CDR3 reads CSASTGSGGYTF. The CDR3 DNA sequence: TGCAGTGCTAGCACAGGGTCTGGGGGCTACACCTTC.

The V and J genes are TRBV10-3 and TRBJ2-1; 8 nucleotides agree with TRBD1. The CDR3 covers 17 residues. Germline CDR1 and CDR2: ENHRY and SYGVKD. With 3 bases clipped from V and 4 bases from J, the junction kept 11 bases outside the gene matches. CDR3 amino acids: CAISETVAGGGYNEQFF. For the CDR3, the DNA is TGTGCCATCAGTGAAACAGTGGCAGGGGGCGGATACAATGAGCAGTTCTTC.

In its sample, this clonotype was seen many times. V gene TRBV18 combines with J gene TRBJ2-7, with D possibly matching TRBD2 (7 bases). The germline CDR1 and CDR2 sequences are KGHSH and LQKENI. There are 16 residues in the CDR3. V dropped 2 bases and J dropped 2 bases, with 16 bases sitting between them. The CDR3 region is CASSPTNPGGPYEQYF. CDR3 in DNA: TGTGCCAGCTCACCAACCAACCCGGGGGGCCCCTACGAGCAGTACTTC.

Ten or more counts support this clonotype. The V call is TRBV5-5, the J call TRBJ2-3, with TRBD1 matching 7 bases. After removal of 2 bases from V and 4 bases from J, the junction contained 7 bases not matched to a gene. CDR3 length: 15 residues. The germline V gene has CDR1 SGHKS and CDR2 YYEKEE (reference sequence). CDR3 sequence (DNA): TGTGCCAGCAGCTTCAGGGACAGTGCCCCAGATACGCAGTATTTT. Translating it yields CASSFRDSAPDTQYF.

This clonotype was seen many times. V and J are TRBV5-1 and TRBJ2-7, with D perhaps assigned TRBD1 or TRBD2 (5 bases each). This CDR3 is built from 14 residues. V was trimmed by 0 bases and J by 6 bases, leaving 13 bases between them. Germline CDR1 and CDR2: SGHRS and YFSETQ. CDR3 protein: CASSLGPGSGEQYF. As DNA, the CDR3 is TGCGCCAGCAGCTTGGGTCCAGGGAGCGGCGAGCAGTACTTC.

This clonotype was found many times. The rearrangement links TRBV7-9 to TRBJ1-3; possible D gene TRBD1, 5 bases. The germline V gene has CDR1 SEHNR and CDR2 FQNEAQ (reference sequence). The CDR3 totals 17 residues. Trimming took off 4 bases at V and 0 bases at J, with 16 bases between the two ends. CDR3 DNA: TGTGCCAGCAGCTCCCCCCGGGGCCGGAGCTCTGGAAACACCATATATTTT. Its translation is CASSSPRGRSSGNTIYF.

The chain recombines TRBV6-5 with TRBJ2-7; either TRBD1 or TRBD2 may fit D (5 bases each). V was clipped by 0 bases and J by 2 bases, with 11 bases between them. Germline V gene data show CDR1 as MNHEY and CDR2 as SVGAGI. The CDR3 covers 15 residues. The CDR3 sequence: CASSYSGQGPYEQYF. The CDR3 nucleotides are TGTGCCAGCAGTTACTCGGGGCAGGGACCCTACGAGCAGTACTTC.

This clonotype has a count of ten or more. The V gene is TRBV7-9, the J gene TRBJ1-1; the match to TRBD1 covers 11 bases. The CDR3 is 14 amino acids. CDR1 SEHNR and CDR2 FQNEAQ come from the germline V gene (reference sequence). The V and J ends lost 3 bases and 6 bases, in that order; junction bases with no gene match: 3. The CDR3 coding sequence is TGTGCCAGCAGCTTGGGACAGGGGGGCCCTGAAGCTTTCTTT. It codes for CASSLGQGGPEAFF.

CDR3 sequence: CASSGAGVITDTQYF. The CDR3 region has the DNA TGCGCCAGCAGCGGAGCGGGGGTCATCACAGATACGCAGTATTTT. The rearrangement uses TRBV5-1 and TRBJ2-3; the match to TRBD2 covers 8 bases. Germline-derived CDR1 and CDR2 are SGHRS and YFSETQ. Trimming took 4 bases from V and 2 from J; bases not matched to a gene: 6. The CDR3 is made up of 15 amino acids. The full variable domain, with the rest looked up from reference TRBV5-1 and TRBJ2-3, is KAGVTQTPRYLIKTRGQQVTLSCSPISGHRSVSWYQQTPGQGLQFLFEYFSETQRNKGNFPGRFSGRQFSNSRSEMNVSTLELGDSALYLCASSGAGVITDTQYFGPGTRLTVL.

This clonotype came up many times. V is TRBV5-1 and J is TRBJ1-2; D might be TRBD1 (5 bases). The CDR3 sequence is 15 residues long. V lost 4 bases and J 5 bases, leaving 18 bases between the germline ends. CDR1 is SGHRS and CDR2 is YFSETQ in the germline V gene. In DNA form, the CDR3 reads TGCGCCAGCAGCCAGTCCCACCCCGGGGGGTATGGCTACACCTTC. Translation: CASSQSHPGGYGYTF.

This clonotype has at least ten counts. This chain uses TRBV11-2 with TRBJ2-1, with 9 bases that match TRBD2. CDR1 is SGHAT and CDR2 is FQNNGV in the germline V gene. CDR3 length equals 18 residues. The ends lost 3 bases at V and 1 base at J; junction bases unmatched: 10. The CDR3: CASSFGGRGGTSYNEQFF. As DNA, the CDR3 is TGTGCCAGCAGCTTCGGCGGGCGGGGGGGAACTTCCTACAATGAGCAGTTCTTC.

This clonotype appeared many times. The chain has TRBV11-2 and TRBJ2-5; D possibly corresponds to TRBD1 (6 bases). From germline, CDR1 is SGHAT and CDR2 FQNNGV. Trimming shortened V by 4 bases and J by 0 bases, and 12 bases separated the two germline ends. The CDR3 is 15 residues long. CDR3 sequence: CASSSTGDYQETQYF. DNA for the CDR3: TGTGCCAGCAGCTCGACAGGAGACTACCAAGAGACCCAGTACTTC. The whole variable domain, remainder taken from reference TRBV11-2 and TRBJ2-5, is EAGVAQSPRYKIIEKRQSVAFWCNPISGHATLYWYQQILGQGPKLLIQFQNNGVVDDSQLPKDRFSAERLKGVDSTLKIQPAKLEDSAVYLCASSSTGDYQETQYFGPGTRLLVL.

This clonotype was picked up many times. The chain uses TRBV3-1 and TRBJ1-1, with unresolved D. Germline lookup yields CDR1 LGHDT and CDR2 YNNKEL (reference sequence). The CDR3 contains 15 residues. V was shortened by 1 base and J by 1 base, with 10 bases between the two germline ends. DNA for the CDR3: TGTGCCAGCAGCCAAGGGTCGGGAGGGAACACTGAAGCTTTCTTT. It codes for CASSQGSGGNTEAFF.